This TCR beta chain stems from a study of T cells after yellow fever vaccination. CDR3 length: 13 amino acids. V trimming: 2 bases; J trimming: 10 bases; junction bases outside the gene matches: 5. The germline V gene has CDR1 SGHTA and CDR2 FQGTGA. One entry per CDR3 protein results from TCRdb running MiXCR on the 5' RACE reads. This table holds around 200,000 distinct CDR3 sequences, 11% found once. The TCR comes from a man younger than 35 who received the YFV17D yellow fever vaccine. The chain combines TRBV7-3 with TRBJ2-1; 7 bases align to TRBD1. Source: CD8+ T cells sorted from PBMCs, taken 15 days after the yellow fever booster vaccination. The CDR3 is CASSLPTTGEQFF. As DNA, the CDR3 is TGTGCCAGCAGCTTACCCACGACAGGGGAGCAGTTCTTC. Full variable domain (rest looked up from reference TRBV7-3 and TRBJ2-1): GAGVSQTPSNKVTEKGKYVELRCDPISGHTALYWYRQSLGQGPEFLIYFQGTGAADDSGLPNDRFFAVRPEGSVSTLKIQRTERGDSAVYLCASSLPTTGEQFFGPGTRLTVL.